This T cell receptor beta chain was identified during a study of T cells in Graves' hyperthyroidism and ophthalmopathy. General study points: Through a model of 13 V-J features, ophthalmopathy was separated from stable hyperthyroidism. Clonotypes that were expanded in thyroid above 0.001 mostly appeared in blood too.

Fresh peripheral blood, about 9.6 ml, yielded the PBMCs. This clonotype has at least ten counts. Antigen specificity is unknown. The investigators amplified TCR beta CDR3 regions from RNA transcripts. The HTBI primer set served for first-round RT-PCR of the TCR CDR3. Using its own MiXCR run on the multiplex PCR reads, TCRdb lists one record per CDR3 protein. The sample includes hundreds of thousands of distinct CDR3 sequences, around 15% of them seen just once. V dropped 2 bases and J dropped 4 bases, with 15 bases sitting between them. Germline loops: CDR1 SGHTA, CDR2 FQGNSA. The CDR3 contains 16 residues.

This sequence joins TRBV7-2 and TRBJ2-1; a possible D gene is TRBD2 (6 bases). This TCR was sampled from a woman aged 60-75 years with Graves' ophthalmopathy. What was sequenced was blood. In DNA, the CDR3 is TGTGCCAGCAGCTTACGACGCGGGGCAGGATACAATGAGCAGTTCTTC. It codes for CASSLRRGAGYNEQFF.